A single sample gave rise to the 22 T cell receptor beta chains below, sequenced in a study of T cell responses to AZD1222 COVID-19 vaccine. Only in-frame clones appear in the TCRdb table, and some are missing; sequencing was by immunoSEQ multiplex PCR. The sample records approximately 140,000 clones, 92% being singletons. This sample comprised peripheral blood, obtained 28 days after the second AZD1222 dose. The receptors originated from an adult who received the AZD1222 COVID-19 vaccine.

The rearrangement links TRBV15 to TRBJ1-2, with D maybe TRBD1 (5 bases). The V gene lost 0 bases and the J gene lost 8 bases, with 16 bases spanning the gap. Germline CDR1 LNHNV, CDR2 YYDKDF (reference sequence). The CDR3 runs to 15 residues. CDR3 in amino acids: CATSRDRSQGRGYTF. DNA of the CDR3: TGTGCCACCAGCAGAGATCGATCGCAGGGTCGCGGCTACACCTTC. Combining the CDR3 with reference TRBV15 and TRBJ1-2 gives the whole variable domain DAMVIQNPRYQVTQFGKPVTLSCSQTLNHNVMYWYQQKSSQAPKLLFHYYDKDFNNEADTPDNFQSRRPNTSFCFLDIRSPGLGDTAMYLCATSRDRSQGRGYTFGSGTRLTVV.

The genes are TRBV3-1 (or the pseudogene TRBV3-2) and TRBJ2-5; a weak D match, TRBD1 (6 bases). Trimming left V 5 bases short and J 2 bases short, with 6 bases between. The germline gives CDR1 LGHDT, CDR2 YNNKEL (reference sequence). The CDR3 runs 12 residues. The CDR3 coding sequence is TGTGCCAGCAGCGGACAGCAAGAGACCCAGTACTTC. Encoded protein: CASSGQQETQYF.

The V gene is TRBV7-2, the J gene TRBJ2-7; 8 bases are a match to TRBD1. The CDR3 length is 16 residues. V gave up 6 bases and J gave up 4 bases; unmatched junction bases: 14. The germline gives CDR1 SGHTA, CDR2 FQGNSA. CDR3 DNA sequence: TGTGCCAGCAGTTACCTGGACAGGGATGGAACGTACGAGCAGTACTTC. Translation gives CASSYLDRDGTYEQYF.

The chain combines TRBV11-2 with TRBJ2-5, with D perhaps TRBD2 (6 bases). CDR1 SGHAT and CDR2 FQNNGV come from the germline V gene. V dropped 1 base and J dropped 2 bases, with 11 bases sitting between them. The length of the CDR3 is 15 residues. The CDR3 nucleotides read TGTGCCAGCAGCTTAGGGGAGGTGTTTCAAGAGACCCAGTACTTC. Its protein is CASSLGEVFQETQYF.

The chain recombines TRBV28 with TRBJ1-1; D is uncertain. Trimming removed 8 bases from V and 1 base from J, with 11 bases in between. This CDR3 has 13 residues. CDR1 and CDR2 from the germline V gene are MDHEN and SYDVKM. CDR3 loop: CASDRRENTEAFF. The CDR3 coding sequence is TGTGCCAGCGATCGGAGGGAGAACACTGAAGCTTTCTTT.

The gene calls are TRBV5-4 and TRBJ2-1; the D is unclear. V was pared by 4 bases and J by 0 bases, with 11 bases between. The CDR3 is made up of 15 amino acids. Germline V gives CDR1 SGHNT, CDR2 YYREEE (reference sequence). The CDR3 DNA follows: TGTGCCAGCAGCCTACACACGAGCTCCTACAATGAGCAGTTCTTC. The encoded protein is CASSLHTSSYNEQFF.

This chain connects TRBV27 to TRBJ1-1; possible D gene TRBD1, 6 bases. The germline V gene encodes CDR1 MNHEY and CDR2 SMNVEV (reference sequence). This CDR3 is built from 16 residues. The V and J ends lost 1 base and 2 bases respectively, with 14 bases between them. CDR3 nucleotides: TGTGCCAGCAGTTTATACTACAGGGCCTCTAACACTGAAGCTTTCTTT. Residues: CASSLYYRASNTEAFF.

The V gene is TRBV6-5, the J gene TRBJ1-1, with a tentative D call TRBD1 (5 bases). The germline V gene encodes CDR1 MNHEY and CDR2 SVGAGI. The CDR3 is 14 amino acids. Trimming removed 6 bases from V and 11 bases from J, with 22 bases in between. The CDR3 coding sequence is TGTGCCAGCAGCCCCCTCTGGCAGGGTAGGTGGGCTTTCTTT. It translates to CASSPLWQGRWAFF.

The chain recombines TRBV25-1 with TRBJ1-5; the match to TRBD1 covers 10 bases. This CDR3 contains 17 residues. J gave up 0 bases and V 4 bases, and 6 bases lay outside the gene matches. Per germline, CDR1 MGHDK and CDR2 SYGVNS. The CDR3 bases are TGTGCCAGCAGTGGGACAGGGGGGAAGACTAGCAATCAGCCCCAGCATTTT. It yields the protein CASSGTGGKTSNQPQHF.

This chain links TRBV9 with TRBJ1-1; D is perhaps TRBD1 (6 bases). V dropped 2 bases and J dropped 2 bases, with 13 bases sitting between them. Germline CDR1 SGDLS, CDR2 YYNGEE. The CDR3 length is 15 residues. The CDR3 is CASSVSGRGNTEAFF. The CDR3 DNA reads as TGTGCCAGCAGCGTTTCGGGCAGGGGTAACACTGAAGCTTTCTTT.

The chain is built from TRBV3-1 (or the pseudogene TRBV3-2) and TRBJ2-1; 13 bases map to TRBD2. Germline CDR1 and CDR2: LGHDT and YNNKEL (reference sequence). Germline trimming cut 1 base from V and 10 bases from J; bases unmatched to any gene: 7. The CDR3 contains 16 residues. CDR3 protein: CASSQVGTSGAKEQFF. CDR3 DNA sequence: TGTGCCAGCAGCCAAGTCGGGACTAGCGGGGCGAAGGAGCAGTTCTTC.

To note about this clone: Additional DNA sequences in this sample encode the identical CDR3. The rearrangement uses TRBV5-1 and TRBJ2-5; D is perhaps TRBD1 (6 bases). Germline CDR1 SGHRS, CDR2 YFSETQ. The CDR3 runs to 13 residues. V shed 4 bases and J shed 2 bases, with 9 bases lying between them. The CDR3 here is CASSQGQQETQYF. The CDR3 nucleotides are TGCGCCAGCAGCCAGGGACAACAAGAGACCCAGTACTTC. The complete variable domain, with remaining parts taken from reference TRBV5-1 and TRBJ2-5, reads KAGVTQTPRYLIKTRGQQVTLSCSPISGHRSVSWYQQTPGQGLQFLFEYFSETQRNKGNFPGRFSGRQFSNSRSEMNVSTLELGDSALYLCASSQGQQETQYFGPGTRLLVL.

This chain links TRBV5-1 with TRBJ2-3; perhaps TRBD2 as D (5 bases). V shed 4 bases and J shed 2 bases, with 8 bases lying between them. Germline CDR1 is SGHRS and CDR2 is YFSETQ. The CDR3 length is 13 residues. CDR3 sequence (DNA): TGCGCCAGCAGCGTCGGGAACACAGATACGCAGTATTTT. It codes for CASSVGNTDTQYF.

V usage is TRBV5-1 and J usage is TRBJ2-1, with a weak D call TRBD1 (6 bases). Trimming pared 4 bases from V and 0 bases from J, leaving 11 bases between. There are 15 residues in the CDR3. Germline CDR1 reads SGHRS; CDR2 reads YFSETQ. This chain's CDR3 is CASSSQGSSYNEQFF. CDR3 DNA sequence: TGCGCCAGCAGCAGCCAGGGGAGCTCCTACAATGAGCAGTTCTTC. Based on the CDR3 plus reference TRBV5-1 and TRBJ2-1, the full variable domain is KAGVTQTPRYLIKTRGQQVTLSCSPISGHRSVSWYQQTPGQGLQFLFEYFSETQRNKGNFPGRFSGRQFSNSRSEMNVSTLELGDSALYLCASSSQGSSYNEQFFGPGTRLTVL.

The CDR3 DNA reads TGCAGCGTTGAGCCTGGCGGGAGGGCTTCAGATACGCAGTATTTT. Translating it yields CSVEPGGRASDTQYF. The chain couples TRBV29-1 to TRBJ2-3, with 9 bases that match TRBD2. The length of the CDR3 is 15 residues. V shed 3 bases, J shed 4 bases, and the junction held 8 bases outside the gene matches. Germline lookup yields CDR1 SQVTM and CDR2 ANQGSEA.

The chain couples TRBV6-5 to TRBJ1-1; D uncertain. Germline lookup yields CDR1 MNHEY and CDR2 SVGAGI. This CDR3 region has 15 residues. Trimming removed 6 bases from V and 4 bases from J, with 18 bases in between. CDR3 region: CASRPTGLWGTEAFF. The DNA for the CDR3 is TGTGCCAGCAGACCAACGGGCCTCTGGGGCACTGAAGCTTTCTTT.

The chain couples TRBV6-6 to TRBJ1-3, with D perhaps TRBD1 (6 bases). Germline-derived CDR1 and CDR2 are MNHNY and SVGAGI (reference sequence). Trimming cost V 0 bases and J 0 bases, with 9 bases left between them. CDR3 length equals 16 residues. This chain's CDR3 is CASSYSGGSSGNTIYF. CDR3 sequence (DNA): TGTGCCAGCAGTTACTCAGGGGGTAGCTCTGGAAACACCATATATTTT.

This chain connects TRBV5-4 to TRBJ1-1, with D possibly being TRBD1 (5 bases). The CDR3 spans 16 residues. The germline V gene encodes CDR1 SGHNT and CDR2 YYREEE (reference sequence). The ends were cut back, 0 bases at V and 0 bases at J, with 12 bases in the middle. The CDR3 reads CASSLEGLTMNTEAFF. The CDR3 DNA reads as TGTGCCAGCAGCTTGGAGGGGCTTACTATGAACACTGAAGCTTTCTTT.

The rearrangement joins TRBV2 to TRBJ1-2, with D hard to call. The germline V gene encodes CDR1 SNHLY and CDR2 FYNNEI. CDR3 length: 13 residues. The V gene lost 7 bases and the J gene lost 1 base, with 10 bases spanning the gap. The DNA for the CDR3 is TGTGCCAGCACCGGCGACGTTAACTATGGCTACACCTTC. It specifies CASTGDVNYGYTF.

The DNA for the CDR3 is TGTGCCAGCAGCAAAAAGACAGGGAATTCTAACTATGGCTACACCTTC. Its protein product is CASSKKTGNSNYGYTF. The chain joins TRBV21-1 to TRBJ1-2; the table assigns TRBD1, which was not confirmed against the DNA. TRBV21-1 counts as a pseudogene. The CDR3 runs 16 residues.

This rearrangement joins TRBV23-1 to TRBJ2-7; D might be TRBD1 (6 bases). TRBV23-1 is assigned to the ORF class and has an uncertain function. The CDR3 sequence is 11 residues long. Trimming took 2 bases from V and 8 from J, leaving 7 bases between them. The CDR3 here is CASSQRGKQYF. The CDR3 DNA follows: TGCGCCAGCAGTCAAAGGGGGAAGCAGTACTTC.

This chain links TRBV28 with TRBJ2-1, with D unresolved. Trimming left V 8 bases short and J 7 bases short, with 12 bases between. The V gene's germline CDR1 is MDHEN and CDR2 SYDVKM. The length of the CDR3 is 12 residues. CDR3 coding DNA: TGTGCCAGCCCCCTAGGTTGGAATGAGCAGTTCTTC. Translation: CASPLGWNEQFF.